This T cell receptor (beta chain) originates from a study of PD-L1 blockade in urothelial cancer. Overall study context: Males with bladder-origin urothelial cancer constituted twenty-five of 29 patients. Treatment start was followed by blood analysis at 3 weeks (second dose) and again at 6 weeks. Patients previously received 0 to 3 chemotherapy regimens. Study-wide findings and caveats: Lower pretreatment blood TCR clonality, under the median, predicted better survival, researchers reported.

TCRdb's table, derived via immunoSEQ multiplex PCR, lists solely in-frame clones and lacks some. Here the sample spans tens of thousands of clones, 84% being singletons. Time point specified: pretreatment peripheral blood. Comments on this clone: What it binds is unknown.

Sequencing used PBMCs, obtained around atezolizumab (anti-PD-L1) treatment. The TCR was taken from a woman between 65 and 79 years old with urothelial cancer.

DNA of the CDR3: TGTGCCAGCAGCTCATTAGCGGGAAGTCGCCCAGATACGCAGTATTTT. This codes for CASSSLAGSRPDTQYF. The V gene is TRBV5-6, the J gene TRBJ2-3, with 8 bases identical to TRBD2. The J segment lost 4 bases and the V segment lost 3 bases, leaving 10 bases of the junction unmatched. The CDR3 totals 16 residues. Germline CDR1 SGHDT, CDR2 YYEEEE.